This is a list of T cell receptor beta chains from one sample in a study of metastatic and nonmetastatic thyroid tumors. TCRdb re-analyzed the PCR reads using MiXCR. The sample shows around 45,000 clones, under 4% of them seen only once. Sequencing was carried out using blood. The receptors originated from a female donor with papillary thyroid cancer or a benign thyroid nodule (not recorded which). Some clones in this sample may be carry-over from other donors' samples. CDR3s include the opening cysteine and the closing phenylalanine or tryptophan. The order of the fields is clone size, D gene, V gene, J gene, CDR3 protein, CDR3 DNA. D genes are given only for firm matches. Rows give clone size only sometimes, using once, few, many, or a class for an expanded clone.

few	-	TRBV10-1	TRBJ2-7	CATADTSSYEQYF	TGCGCCACCGCGGACACAAGCTCCTACGAGCAGTACTTC
few	-	TRBV5-1	TRBJ2-7	CASSITGGPTYEQYF	TGCGCCAGCAGCATTACAGGTGGCCCTACCTACGAGCAGTACTTC
few	-	TRBV24-1	TRBJ1-1	CATSDLNTEAFF	TGTGCCACCAGTGATTTGAACACTGAAGCTTTCTTT
-	-	TRBV6-6	TRBJ1-5	CASSYSIQGNQPQHF	TGTGCCAGCAGTTACTCGATCCAGGGCAATCAGCCCCAGCATTTT
few	-	TRBV6-1	TRBJ2-7	CASSERRNRRTYEQYF	TGTGCCAGCAGTGAAAGGAGGAACCGCCGTACCTACGAGCAGTACTTC
many	TRBD2	TRBV20-1	TRBJ2-1	CSARGAGEVEQFF	TGCAGTGCTAGGGGAGCGGGAGAGGTTGAGCAGTTCTTC
few	TRBD1	TRBV7-9	TRBJ2-3	CASNATIDRDGTDTQYF	TGTGCCAGCAACGCGACGATCGACAGGGACGGCACAGATACGCAGTATTTT
many	TRBD2	TRBV6-4	TRBJ2-7	CASSPLAGGTYEQYF	TGTGCCAGCAGCCCTCTAGCGGGGGGTACCTACGAGCAGTACTTC
few	-	TRBV12-3/TRBV12-4	TRBJ1-1	CASSLGALNTEAFF	TGTGCCAGCAGTTTGGGAGCTTTGAACACTGAAGCTTTCTTT
many	-	TRBV7-9	TRBJ2-2	CASNPIQGPGELFF	TGTGCCAGCAACCCGATCCAGGGGCCTGGGGAGCTGTTTTTT
few	-	TRBV12-3/TRBV12-4	TRBJ2-2	CASNLNTGELFF	TGTGCCAGCAACCTGAACACCGGGGAGCTGTTTTTT
many	-	TRBV20-1	TRBJ2-5	CSAVVGGAKTQYF	TGCAGTGCCGTAGTGGGGGGGGCAAAGACCCAGTACTTC
many	TRBD1	TRBV2	TRBJ2-7	CASSGGTGSYEQYF	TGTGCCAGCAGTGGAGGGACAGGGAGCTACGAGCAGTACTTC
-	TRBD1	TRBV19	TRBJ2-5	CSSSPTGGRETQYF	TGTTCTAGTAGTCCAACAGGGGGCAGAGAGACCCAGTACTTC
many	-	TRBV20-1	TRBJ2-7	CSASSLAQEQYF	TGCAGTGCTAGTAGCCTAGCCCAAGAGCAGTACTTC
-	-	TRBV24-1	TRBJ1-1	CATSDPPPGVDTEAFF	TGTGCCACCAGTGATCCTCCCCCCGGGGTAGATACTGAAGCTTTCTTT
-	TRBD1	TRBV5-5	TRBJ2-2	CASSLGQGTGELFF	TGTGCCAGCAGCTTGGGACAGGGCACCGGGGAGCTGTTTTTT
-	-	TRBV3-1	TRBJ2-2	CASSQQGSGELFF	TGTGCCAGCAGCCAACAGGGTTCCGGGGAGCTGTTTTTT
many	-	TRBV7-2	TRBJ2-1	CASSQSSISYNEQFF	TGTGCCAGCAGCCAGTCCAGTATCTCCTACAATGAGCAGTTCTTC
-	TRBD1	TRBV7-8	TRBJ1-3	CARSVTGTGSLSGNTIYF	TGTGCCAGAAGCGTCACCGGGACAGGGAGTCTCTCTGGAAACACCATATATTTT
many	TRBD1	TRBV7-9	TRBJ2-7	CASSRTGQRSYEQYF	TGTGCCAGCAGCCGGACAGGCCAGAGATCCTACGAGCAGTACTTC
few	TRBD2	TRBV5-1	TRBJ2-3	CASKRGGSTDTQYF	TGCGCCAGCAAGCGGGGGGGAAGCACAGATACGCAGTATTTT
many	-	TRBV20-1	TRBJ1-2	CSASKEVGYGYTF	TGCAGTGCTAGTAAGGAGGTCGGCTATGGCTACACCTTC
few	TRBD2	TRBV7-9	TRBJ2-3	CASSPTAGAGADTQYF	TGTGCCAGCAGCCCTACAGCGGGAGCTGGCGCAGATACGCAGTATTTT
few	-	TRBV6-1	TRBJ2-2	CASSLSGNTGELFF	TGTGCCAGCAGCCTCTCTGGAAACACCGGGGAGCTGTTTTTT
many	TRBD1	TRBV5-1	TRBJ1-1	CASSWGFQGGTEAFF	TGCGCCAGCAGCTGGGGATTCCAGGGGGGCACTGAAGCTTTCTTT
few	-	TRBV6-4	TRBJ2-2	CASSSSGTGELFF	TGTGCCAGCAGTAGTAGCGGTACCGGGGAGCTGTTTTTT
many	-	TRBV5-4	TRBJ2-7	CASSSDGYEQYF	TGTGCCAGCAGTTCGGACGGCTACGAGCAGTACTTC
-	-	TRBV7-3	TRBJ2-1	CASSPQIAAANDQFF	TGTGCCAGCAGTCCTCAGATAGCGGCCGCGAATGATCAGTTCTTC
few	TRBD1	TRBV10-2	TRBJ1-4	CASSGLGTDNEKLFF	TGCGCCAGCAGTGGGTTAGGGACAGATAATGAAAAACTGTTTTTT
many	-	TRBV7-8	TRBJ1-1	CASSFKDTEAFF	TGTGCCAGCAGCTTCAAAGACACTGAAGCTTTCTTT
many	-	TRBV28	TRBJ1-1	CASSWSPRLNTEAFF	TGTGCCAGCAGTTGGTCCCCCAGGCTGAACACTGAAGCTTTCTTT
-	-	TRBV19	TRBJ2-1	CASNTHGGPTGGQFF	TGTGCCAGTAACACCCACGGGGGTCCGACGGGTGGGCAGTTCTTC
many	-	TRBV12-3/TRBV12-4	TRBJ2-7	CASSPGGGTVSYEQYF	TGTGCCAGCAGTCCCGGGGGGGGGACAGTAAGCTACGAGCAGTACTTC
few	TRBD1	TRBV19	TRBJ2-7	CASSQDRYEQYF	TGTGCCAGTAGTCAGGACAGGTACGAGCAGTACTTC
few	-	TRBV5-1	TRBJ1-2	CASSLEAANYGYTF	TGCGCCAGCAGCTTGGAGGCGGCTAACTATGGCTACACCTTC
few	TRBD1	TRBV5-1	TRBJ1-1	CASSLEPSMTGGTEAFF	TGCGCCAGCAGCTTGGAGCCCTCAATGACAGGGGGCACTGAAGCTTTCTTT
few	TRBD2	TRBV6-4	TRBJ2-1	CASSRTSGDYNEQFF	TGTGCCAGCAGTCGGACTAGCGGGGACTACAATGAGCAGTTCTTC
many	-	TRBV19	TRBJ1-5	CASSIRMGNQPQHF	TGTGCCAGTAGTATAAGGATGGGCAATCAGCCCCAGCATTTT
many	TRBD2	TRBV20-1	TRBJ2-1	CSATRLAGGPVEQFF	TGCAGTGCTACTAGACTAGCGGGAGGGCCGGTTGAGCAGTTCTTC
few	-	TRBV7-9	TRBJ2-5	CASSDMGKTQYF	TGTGCCAGCAGCGATATGGGGAAGACCCAGTACTTC
many	-	TRBV3-1	TRBJ2-3	CASSRGLESGTQYF	TGTGCCAGCAGCCGAGGTCTCGAGTCGGGGACGCAGTATTTT
-	-	TRBV11-2	TRBJ2-2	CASSYKNRALNTGELFF	TGTGCCAGCAGTTATAAAAACAGGGCTTTGAACACCGGGGAGCTGTTTTTT
-	-	TRBV7-2	TRBJ2-7	CASSFVGGGQYF	TGTGCCAGCAGCTTTGTGGGAGGGGGGCAGTACTTC
many	-	TRBV6-2/TRBV6-3	TRBJ2-1	CASSSDSYNEQFF	TGTGCCAGCAGTTCTGACTCCTACAATGAGCAGTTCTTC
many	-	TRBV2	TRBJ2-7	CASSVERATYEQYF	TGTGCCAGCAGTGTCGAGAGGGCCACCTACGAGCAGTACTTC
few	TRBD2	TRBV25-1	TRBJ2-7	CASIIDSKAGATYEQYF	TGTGCCAGCATAATCGATTCCAAAGCGGGAGCAACCTACGAGCAGTACTTC
few	-	TRBV7-2	TRBJ1-3	CASSLLGYGNTIYF	TGTGCCAGCAGCTTATTAGGTTACGGAAACACCATATATTTT
-	TRBD1	TRBV9	TRBJ1-2	CASSGTGRYGYTF	TGTGCCAGCTCCGGGACAGGGAGGTATGGCTACACCTTC
-	-	TRBV6-4	TRBJ2-3	CASSLYGGSTDTQYF	TGTGCCAGCAGTCTTTACGGGGGAAGCACAGATACGCAGTATTTT
many	TRBD1	TRBV7-9	TRBJ2-7	CASSSQGQGRVEQYF	TGTGCCAGCAGCTCCCAGGGACAGGGAAGGGTCGAGCAGTACTTC
many	TRBD2	TRBV20-1	TRBJ2-1	CSAGTSDYNEQFF	TGCAGTGCTGGGACTAGCGACTACAATGAGCAGTTCTTC